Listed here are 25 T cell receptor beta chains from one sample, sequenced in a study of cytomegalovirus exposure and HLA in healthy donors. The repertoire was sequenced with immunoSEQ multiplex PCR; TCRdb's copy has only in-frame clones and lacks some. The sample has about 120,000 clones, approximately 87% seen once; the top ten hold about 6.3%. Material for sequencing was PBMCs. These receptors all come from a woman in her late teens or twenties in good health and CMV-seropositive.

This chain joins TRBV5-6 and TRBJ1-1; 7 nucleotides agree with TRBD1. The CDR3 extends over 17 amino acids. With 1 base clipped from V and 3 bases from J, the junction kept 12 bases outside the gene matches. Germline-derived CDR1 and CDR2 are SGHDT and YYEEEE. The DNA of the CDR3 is TGTGCCAGCAGCTTGTTTCGAGACAGGGATAGGTACACTGAAGCTTTCTTT. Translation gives CASSLFRDRDRYTEAFF.

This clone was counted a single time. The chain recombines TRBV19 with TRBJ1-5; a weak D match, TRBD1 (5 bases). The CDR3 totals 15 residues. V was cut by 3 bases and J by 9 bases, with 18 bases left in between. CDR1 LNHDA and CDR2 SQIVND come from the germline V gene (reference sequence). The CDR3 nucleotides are TGTGCCAGTAGTATGGCAGGGATCCCCGTAGGGCCCCAGCATTTT. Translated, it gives CASSMAGIPVGPQHF.

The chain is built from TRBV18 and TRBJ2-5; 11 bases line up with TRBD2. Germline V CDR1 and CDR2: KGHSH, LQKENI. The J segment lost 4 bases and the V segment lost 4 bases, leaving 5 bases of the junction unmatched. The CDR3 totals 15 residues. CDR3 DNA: TGTGCCAGCTCACAACTAGCGGGAGTCGGAGAGACCCAGTACTTC. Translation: CASSQLAGVGETQYF.

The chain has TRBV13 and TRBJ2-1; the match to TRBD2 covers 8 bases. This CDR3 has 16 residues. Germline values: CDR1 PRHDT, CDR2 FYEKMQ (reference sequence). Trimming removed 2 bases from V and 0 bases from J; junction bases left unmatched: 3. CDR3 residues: CASSLSGGPSYNEQFF. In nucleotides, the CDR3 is TGTGCCAGCAGCTTATCGGGGGGGCCCTCCTACAATGAGCAGTTCTTC.

The chain's CDR3 is CASSLGTGTNTGELFF. The DNA of the CDR3 is TGTGCCAGCAGCTTAGGGACAGGCACTAACACCGGGGAGCTGTTTTTT. V usage is TRBV11-3 and J usage is TRBJ2-2; TRBD1 matches at 7 bases. Germline loops: CDR1 SGHNT, CDR2 YENEEA. The CDR3 is 16 amino acids. V was pared by 1 base and J by 2 bases, with 4 bases of the junction left unmatched.

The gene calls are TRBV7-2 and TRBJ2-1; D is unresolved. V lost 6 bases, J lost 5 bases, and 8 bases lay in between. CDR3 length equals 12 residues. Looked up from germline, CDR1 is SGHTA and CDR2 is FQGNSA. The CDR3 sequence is CASSYFNNEQFF. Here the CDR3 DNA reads TGTGCCAGCAGTTATTTTAACAATGAGCAGTTCTTC.

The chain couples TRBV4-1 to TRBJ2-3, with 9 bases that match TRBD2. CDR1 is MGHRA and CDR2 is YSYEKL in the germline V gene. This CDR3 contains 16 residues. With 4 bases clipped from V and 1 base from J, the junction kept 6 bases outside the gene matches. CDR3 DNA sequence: TGCGCCAGCAGCCCTCTAGCGGGGACCGGCACAGATACGCAGTATTTT. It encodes CASSPLAGTGTDTQYF.

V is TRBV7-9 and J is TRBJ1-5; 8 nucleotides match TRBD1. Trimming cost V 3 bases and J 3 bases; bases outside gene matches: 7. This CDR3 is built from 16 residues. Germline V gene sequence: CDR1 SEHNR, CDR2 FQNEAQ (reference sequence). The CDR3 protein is CASSFWTGRINQPQHF. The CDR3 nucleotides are TGTGCCAGCAGCTTCTGGACAGGGAGGATCAATCAGCCCCAGCATTTT.

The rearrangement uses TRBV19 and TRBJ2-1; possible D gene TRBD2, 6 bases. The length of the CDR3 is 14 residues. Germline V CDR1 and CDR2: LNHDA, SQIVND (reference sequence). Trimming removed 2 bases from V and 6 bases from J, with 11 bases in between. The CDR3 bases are TGTGCCAGTAGTATAATCAAGGGAGGCAATGAGCAGTTCTTC. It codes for CASSIIKGGNEQFF.

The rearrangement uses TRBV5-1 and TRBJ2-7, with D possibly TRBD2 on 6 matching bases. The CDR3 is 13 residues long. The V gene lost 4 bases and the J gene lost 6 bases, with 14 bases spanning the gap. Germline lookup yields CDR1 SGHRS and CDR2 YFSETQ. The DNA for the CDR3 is TGCGCCAGCAGCCAACTAACAGCGGGCGAGCAGTACTTC. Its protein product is CASSQLTAGEQYF.

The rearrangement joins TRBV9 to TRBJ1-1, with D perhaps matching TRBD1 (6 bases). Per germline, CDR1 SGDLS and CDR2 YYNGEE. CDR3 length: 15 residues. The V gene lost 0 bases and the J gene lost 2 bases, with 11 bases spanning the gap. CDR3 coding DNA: TGTGCCAGCAGCGTAGGGGCACAGGGCAACACTGAAGCTTTCTTT. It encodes CASSVGAQGNTEAFF.

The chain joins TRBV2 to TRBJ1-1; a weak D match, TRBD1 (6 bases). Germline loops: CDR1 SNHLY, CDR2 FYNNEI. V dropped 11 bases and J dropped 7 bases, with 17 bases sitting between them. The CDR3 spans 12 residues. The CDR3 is CAGGRGQLEAFF. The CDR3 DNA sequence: TGTGCCGGGGGCCGTGGACAGCTTGAAGCTTTCTTT.

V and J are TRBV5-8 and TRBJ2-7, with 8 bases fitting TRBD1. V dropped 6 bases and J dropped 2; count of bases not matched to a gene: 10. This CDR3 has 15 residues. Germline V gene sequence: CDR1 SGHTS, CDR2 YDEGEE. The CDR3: CASTPWGRGPYEQYF. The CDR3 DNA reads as TGTGCCAGCACCCCATGGGGCAGGGGGCCCTACGAGCAGTACTTC.

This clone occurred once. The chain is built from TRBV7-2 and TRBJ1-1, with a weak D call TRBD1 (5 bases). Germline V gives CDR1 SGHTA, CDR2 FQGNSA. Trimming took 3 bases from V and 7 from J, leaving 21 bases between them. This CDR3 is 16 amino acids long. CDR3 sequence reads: CASSLDPAGADREAFF. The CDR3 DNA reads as TGTGCCAGCAGCTTGGACCCTGCTGGGGCAGACCGTGAAGCTTTCTTT.

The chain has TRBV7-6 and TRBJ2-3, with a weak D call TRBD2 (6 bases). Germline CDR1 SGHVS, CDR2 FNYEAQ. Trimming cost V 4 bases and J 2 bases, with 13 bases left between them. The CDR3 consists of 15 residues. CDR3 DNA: TGTGCCAGCAGCTCCTCTCTAGCGTACACAGATACGCAGTATTTT. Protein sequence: CASSSSLAYTDTQYF.

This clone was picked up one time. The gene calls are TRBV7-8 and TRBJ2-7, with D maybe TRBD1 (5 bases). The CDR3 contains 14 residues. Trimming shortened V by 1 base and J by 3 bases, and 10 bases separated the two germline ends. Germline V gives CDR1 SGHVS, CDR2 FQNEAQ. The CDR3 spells CASSLGTGRYEQYF. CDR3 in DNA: TGTGCCAGCAGCTTAGGAACAGGCCGCTACGAGCAGTACTTC. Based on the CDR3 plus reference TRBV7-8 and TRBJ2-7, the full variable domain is GAGVSQSPRYKVAKRGQDVALRCDPISGHVSLFWYQQALGQGPEFLTYFQNEAQLDKSGLPSDRFFAERPEGSVSTLKIQRTQQEDSAVYLCASSLGTGRYEQYFGPGTRLTVT.

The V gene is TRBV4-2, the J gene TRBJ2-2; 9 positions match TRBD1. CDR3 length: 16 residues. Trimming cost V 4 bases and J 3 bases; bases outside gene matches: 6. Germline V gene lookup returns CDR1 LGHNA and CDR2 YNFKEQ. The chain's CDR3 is CASSPTGGMDTGELFF. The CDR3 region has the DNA TGTGCCAGCAGCCCCACAGGGGGCATGGACACCGGGGAGCTGTTTTTT.

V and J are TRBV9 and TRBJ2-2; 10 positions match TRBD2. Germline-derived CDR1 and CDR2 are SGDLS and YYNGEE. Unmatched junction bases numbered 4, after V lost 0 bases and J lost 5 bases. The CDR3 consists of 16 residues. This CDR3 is CASSVDASGGTGELFF. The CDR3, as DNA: TGTGCCAGCAGCGTAGACGCTAGCGGGGGAACCGGGGAGCTGTTTTTT.

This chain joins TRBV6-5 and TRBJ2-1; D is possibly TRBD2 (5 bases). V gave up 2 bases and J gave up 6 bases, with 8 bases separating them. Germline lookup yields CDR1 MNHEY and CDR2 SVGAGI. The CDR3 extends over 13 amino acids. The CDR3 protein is CASSYPGSNEQFF. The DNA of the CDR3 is TGTGCCAGCAGTTACCCGGGAAGCAATGAGCAGTTCTTC.

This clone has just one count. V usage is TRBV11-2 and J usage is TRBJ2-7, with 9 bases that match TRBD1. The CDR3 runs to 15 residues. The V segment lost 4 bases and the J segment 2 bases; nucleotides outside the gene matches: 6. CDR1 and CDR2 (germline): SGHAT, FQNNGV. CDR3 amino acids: CASSSRDREPYEQYF. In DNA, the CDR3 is TGTGCCAGCAGCTCACGGGACAGGGAGCCCTACGAGCAGTACTTC.

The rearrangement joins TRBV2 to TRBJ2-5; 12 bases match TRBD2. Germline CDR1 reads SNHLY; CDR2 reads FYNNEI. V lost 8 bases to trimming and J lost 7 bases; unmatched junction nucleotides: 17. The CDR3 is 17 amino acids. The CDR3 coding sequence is TGTGCCAGCGGATGGTTTGATCTAGCGGGAGGGCCGGTGACCCAGTACTTC. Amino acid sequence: CASGWFDLAGGPVTQYF.

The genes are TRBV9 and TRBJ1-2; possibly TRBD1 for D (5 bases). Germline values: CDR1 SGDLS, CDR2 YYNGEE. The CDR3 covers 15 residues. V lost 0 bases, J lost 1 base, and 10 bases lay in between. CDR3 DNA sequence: TGTGCCAGCAGCGTAGGGACACCCTTTAACTATGGCTACACCTTC. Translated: CASSVGTPFNYGYTF.

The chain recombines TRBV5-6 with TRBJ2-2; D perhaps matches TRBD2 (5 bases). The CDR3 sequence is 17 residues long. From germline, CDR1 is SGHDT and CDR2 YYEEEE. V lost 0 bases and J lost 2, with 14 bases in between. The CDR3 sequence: CASSLGLRVGNTGELFF. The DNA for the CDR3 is TGTGCCAGCAGCTTGGGGCTGAGGGTAGGAAACACCGGGGAGCTGTTTTTT.

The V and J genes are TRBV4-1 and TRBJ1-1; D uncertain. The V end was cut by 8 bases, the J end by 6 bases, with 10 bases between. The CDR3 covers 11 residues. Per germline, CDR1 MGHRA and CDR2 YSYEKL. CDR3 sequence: CASAGIAEAFF. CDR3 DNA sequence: TGCGCCAGCGCGGGTATCGCTGAAGCTTTCTTT.

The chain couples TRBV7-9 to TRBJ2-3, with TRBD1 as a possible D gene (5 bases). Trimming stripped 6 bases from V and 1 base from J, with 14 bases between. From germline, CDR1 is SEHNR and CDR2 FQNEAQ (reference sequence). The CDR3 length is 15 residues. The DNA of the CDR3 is TGTGCCAGCAGTCGTCAGGGTGTTGGCACAGATACGCAGTATTTT. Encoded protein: CASSRQGVGTDTQYF.